This is a list of T cell receptor beta chains from one sample in a study of blood T cell repertoires in COVID-19. TCRdb keeps only in-frame clones here, not all; method: immunoSEQ multiplex PCR. The sample has roughly 41,000 clones, around 86% seen once. Sequencing used peripheral blood. These receptors all stem from a woman of 80 years or more with acute or convalescent COVID-19. The CDR3 runs from the conserved cysteine through the conserved F or W. The D gene is left open where the match is weak. Only part of the rows carry a size: once, few, many, or a class if the clone is expanded.

>once|TRBD1|TRBJ2-5|TRBV5-4
CASSSLGTGTYETQYF
TGTGCCAGCAGCTCCTTGGGGACAGGGACTTATGAGACCCAGTACTTC
>.|TRBD2|TRBJ2-2|TRBV6-5
CASRVAGANTGELFF
TGTGCCAGCAGAGTAGCGGGGGCCAACACCGGGGAGCTGTTTTTT
>.|.|TRBJ2-2|TRBV11-3
CASSPGGATGELFF
TGTGCCAGCAGCCCCGGGGGAGCCACCGGGGAGCTGTTTTTT
>.|.|TRBJ1-4|TRBV29-1
CSAQGLVGEKLFF
TGCAGCGCGCAAGGACTGGTTGGGGAAAAACTGTTTTTT
>.|.|TRBJ1-1|TRBV3-1/TRBV3-2
CASSQDQAAGAFF
TGTGCCAGCAGCCAAGATCAGGCCGCTGGGGCTTTCTTT
>few|.|TRBJ1-1|TRBV11-2
CASSQTRNTEAFF
TGTGCCAGCAGCCAAACTAGGAACACTGAAGCTTTCTTT
>.|TRBD2|TRBJ2-1|TRBV19
CASSLTSGSSYNEQFF
TGTGCCAGTAGTTTGACTAGCGGGAGCTCCTACAATGAGCAGTTCTTC
>.|TRBD1|TRBJ1-2|TRBV5-6
CASRDRQGVYGYTF
TGTGCCAGCAGAGACAGACAGGGGGTCTATGGCTACACCTTC
>.|.|TRBJ2-1|TRBV5-1
CASLDRFAYNEQFF
TGCGCCAGCTTAGACAGGTTCGCCTACAATGAGCAGTTCTTC
>.|.|TRBJ2-7|TRBV4-2
CASSQQGGYRGGEQYF
TGTGCCAGCAGCCAGCAAGGGGGGTACAGGGGCGGCGAGCAGTACTTC
>few|.|TRBJ1-2|TRBV6-2/TRBV6-3
CASSYDSANVNGYTF
TGTGCCAGCAGTTACGACAGCGCCAATGTGAATGGCTACACCTTC
>.|TRBD1|TRBJ1-1|TRBV15
CATSRDLTGGNTEAFF
TGTGCCACCAGCAGAGACTTGACAGGGGGGAACACTGAAGCTTTCTTT
>.|.|TRBJ1-3|TRBV14
CASSQIVGNTIYF
TGTGCCAGCAGCCAAATCGTAGGAAACACCATATATTTT
>.|.|TRBJ2-5|TRBV5-8
CASSFVAETQYF
TGTGCCAGCAGCTTTGTGGCAGAGACCCAGTACTTC
>few|TRBD1|TRBJ1-2|TRBV3-1/TRBV3-2
CASSPTYRDSFYGYTF
TGTGCCAGCAGCCCAACCTACCGGGACAGTTTCTATGGCTACACCTTC
>few|TRBD2|TRBJ2-7|TRBV3-1/TRBV3-2
CASSHSSGLGYEQYF
TGTGCCAGCAGCCACAGTTCGGGACTAGGGTACGAGCAGTACTTC
>.|TRBD2|TRBJ2-7|TRBV27
CASSRSGTSVEQYF
TGTGCCAGCAGTCGATCCGGGACTAGCGTTGAGCAGTACTTC
>.|TRBD1|TRBJ1-5|TRBV5-4
CASSWGPGQGQPQHF
TGTGCCAGCAGCTGGGGGCCGGGACAGGGTCAGCCCCAGCATTTT
>.|.|TRBJ1-1|TRBV13
CASSLGRGREAFF
TGTGCCAGCAGCTTAGGACGGGGGAGGGAAGCTTTCTTT
>.|TRBD1|TRBJ1-4|TRBV6-2/TRBV6-3
CASGSGDRAEKLFF
TGTGCCAGCGGTTCTGGGGACAGGGCTGAAAAACTGTTTTTT
>.|.|TRBJ2-1|TRBV9
CASSSSGIYNEQFF
TGTGCCAGCAGCTCATCCGGGATATACAATGAGCAGTTCTTC
>once|.|TRBJ1-6|TRBV18
CASSLDPGSYNSPLHF
TGTGCCAGCTCACTAGACCCAGGTTCCTATAATTCACCCCTCCACTTT
>.|TRBD1|TRBJ1-1|TRBV3-1/TRBV3-2
CASSPDRGTEAFF
TGTGCCAGCAGTCCGGACAGGGGCACTGAAGCTTTCTTT